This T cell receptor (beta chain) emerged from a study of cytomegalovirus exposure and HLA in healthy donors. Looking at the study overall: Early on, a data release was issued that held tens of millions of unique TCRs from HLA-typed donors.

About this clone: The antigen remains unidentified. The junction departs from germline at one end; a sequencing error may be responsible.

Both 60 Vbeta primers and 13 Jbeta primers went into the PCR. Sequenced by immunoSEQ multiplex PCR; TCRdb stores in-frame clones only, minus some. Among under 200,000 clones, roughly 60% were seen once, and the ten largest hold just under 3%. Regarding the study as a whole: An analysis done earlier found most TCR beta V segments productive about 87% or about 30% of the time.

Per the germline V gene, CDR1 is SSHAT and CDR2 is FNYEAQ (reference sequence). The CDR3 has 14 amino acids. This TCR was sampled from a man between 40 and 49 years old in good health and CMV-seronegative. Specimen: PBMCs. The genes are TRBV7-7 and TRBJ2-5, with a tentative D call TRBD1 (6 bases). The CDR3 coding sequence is TGTGCTAGCAGCTCGGACAGAGTTCAAGAGACCCAGTACTTC. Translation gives CASSSDRVQETQYF.